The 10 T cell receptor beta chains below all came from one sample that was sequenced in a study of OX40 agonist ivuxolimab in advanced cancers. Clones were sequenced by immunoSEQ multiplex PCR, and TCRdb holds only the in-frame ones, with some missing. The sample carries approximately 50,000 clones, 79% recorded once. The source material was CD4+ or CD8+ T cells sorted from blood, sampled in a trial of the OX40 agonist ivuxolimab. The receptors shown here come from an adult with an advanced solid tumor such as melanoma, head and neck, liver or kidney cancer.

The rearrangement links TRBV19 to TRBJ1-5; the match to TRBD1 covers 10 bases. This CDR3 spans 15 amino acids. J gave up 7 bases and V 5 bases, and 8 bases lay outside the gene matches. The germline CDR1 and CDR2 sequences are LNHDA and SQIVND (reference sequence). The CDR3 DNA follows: TGTGCCAGTAGTGACTCGGGACAGGGGACGCAGCCCCAGCATTTT. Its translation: CASSDSGQGTQPQHF. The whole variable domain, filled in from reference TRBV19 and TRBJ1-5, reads DGGITQSPKYLFRKEGQNVTLSCEQNLNHDAMYWYRQDPGQGLRLIYYSQIVNDFQKGDIAEGYSVSREKKESFPLTVTSAQKNPTAFYLCASSDSGQGTQPQHFGDGTRLSIL.

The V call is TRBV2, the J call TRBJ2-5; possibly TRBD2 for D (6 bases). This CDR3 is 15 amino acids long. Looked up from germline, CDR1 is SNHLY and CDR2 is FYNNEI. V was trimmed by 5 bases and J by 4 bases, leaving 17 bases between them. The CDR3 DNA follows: TGTGCCAGCAGTCCTCACCGCTTGGGGGGAGAGACCCAGTACTTC. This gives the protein CASSPHRLGGETQYF.

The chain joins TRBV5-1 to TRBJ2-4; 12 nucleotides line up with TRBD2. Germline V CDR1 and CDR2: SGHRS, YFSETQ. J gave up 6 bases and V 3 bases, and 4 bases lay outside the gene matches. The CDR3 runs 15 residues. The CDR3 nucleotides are TGCGCCAGCAGCTCGACTAGCGGGGGAAGAAACATTCAGTACTTC. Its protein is CASSSTSGGRNIQYF.

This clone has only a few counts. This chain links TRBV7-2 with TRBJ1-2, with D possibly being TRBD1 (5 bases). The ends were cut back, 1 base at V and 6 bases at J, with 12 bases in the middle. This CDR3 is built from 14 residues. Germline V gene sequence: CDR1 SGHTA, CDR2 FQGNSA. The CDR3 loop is CASSLVPGGDGYTF. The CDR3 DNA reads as TGTGCCAGCAGCTTAGTCCCGGGGGGGGATGGCTACACCTTC. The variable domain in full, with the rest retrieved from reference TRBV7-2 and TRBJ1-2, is GAGVSQSPSNKVTEKGKDVELRCDPISGHTALYWYRQSLGQGLEFLIYFQGNSAPDKSGLPSDRFSAERTGGSVSTLTIQRTQQEDSAVYLCASSLVPGGDGYTFGSGTRLTVV.

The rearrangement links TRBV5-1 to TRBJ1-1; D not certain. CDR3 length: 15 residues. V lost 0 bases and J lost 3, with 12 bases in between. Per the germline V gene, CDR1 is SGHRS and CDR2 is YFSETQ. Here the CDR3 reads CASSLVTVRDTEAFF. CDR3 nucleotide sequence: TGCGCCAGCAGCTTGGTAACGGTTAGGGACACTGAAGCTTTCTTT.

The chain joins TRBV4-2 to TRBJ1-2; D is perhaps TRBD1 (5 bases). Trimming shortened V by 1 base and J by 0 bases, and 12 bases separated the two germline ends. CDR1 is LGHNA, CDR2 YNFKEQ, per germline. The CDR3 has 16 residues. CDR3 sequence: CASSQAVGETNYGYTF. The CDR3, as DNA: TGTGCCAGCAGCCAAGCAGTAGGGGAGACTAACTATGGCTACACCTTC.

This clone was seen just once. The CDR3 DNA reads TGTGCCAGCAGTTACTCGATGGTAGAAGAGACCCAGTACTTC. It codes for CASSYSMVEETQYF. This chain joins TRBV6-5 and TRBJ2-5; D is ambiguous. The V end was cut by 0 bases, the J end by 3 bases, with 8 bases between. The CDR3 sequence is 14 residues long. Germline values: CDR1 MNHEY, CDR2 SVGAGI.

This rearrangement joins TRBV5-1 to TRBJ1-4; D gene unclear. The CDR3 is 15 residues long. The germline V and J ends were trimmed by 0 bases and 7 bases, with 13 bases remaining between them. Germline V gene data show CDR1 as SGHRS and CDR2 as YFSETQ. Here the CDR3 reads CASSLAGGRGEKLFF. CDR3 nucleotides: TGCGCCAGCAGCTTGGCCGGAGGACGGGGTGAAAAACTGTTTTTT.

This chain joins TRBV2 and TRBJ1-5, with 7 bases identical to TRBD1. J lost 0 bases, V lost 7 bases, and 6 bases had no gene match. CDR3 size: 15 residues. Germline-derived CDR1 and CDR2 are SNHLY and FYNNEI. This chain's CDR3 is CASTPGGYSNQPQHF. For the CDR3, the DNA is TGTGCCAGCACGCCAGGGGGGTATAGCAATCAGCCCCAGCATTTT.

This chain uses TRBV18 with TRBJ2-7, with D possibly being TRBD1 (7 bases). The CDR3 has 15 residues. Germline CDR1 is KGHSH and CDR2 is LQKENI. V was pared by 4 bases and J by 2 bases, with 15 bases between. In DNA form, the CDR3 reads TGTGCCAGCTCACTCGAACAGGGGACTCCCTACGAGCAGTACTTC. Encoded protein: CASSLEQGTPYEQYF.